The T cell receptor (beta chain) described here comes from a study of blood T cell repertoires in COVID-19. About the research overall: COVID-19 samples from acute and convalescent phases originated in the United States, Italy and Spain. From T cells, B-cell-depleted T cells, or PBMCs came the material, which was cDNA or gDNA.

In the original analysis: The assay estimated nucleated cells by amplifying reference gene primers. Clones were read by immunoSEQ multiplex PCR, and TCRdb kept only the in-frame ones, dropping some. V and J calls plus clone size are reproduced from that table; the DNA served to infer D and trimming. The table has 200,000 to 250,000 clones, 84% seen once. The CDR3 runs to 15 residues. Trimming left V 2 bases short and J 3 bases short, with 14 bases between. The germline CDR1 and CDR2 sequences are SGHAT and FQDESV (reference sequence). The sample was peripheral blood. This clonotype was sampled from a woman of 80 years or more with active or convalescent COVID-19. The chain combines TRBV11-1 with TRBJ2-7; tentative D call: TRBD1 (6 bases). The CDR3 DNA reads TGTGCCAGCAGCTTAACAGGTTTGGACAGCTACGAGCAGTACTTC. Translated: CASSLTGLDSYEQYF. The full variable domain, its missing parts supplied by reference TRBV11-1 and TRBJ2-7, is EAEVAQSPRYKITEKSQAVAFWCDPISGHATLYWYRQILGQGPELLVQFQDESVVDDSQLPKDRFSAERLKGVDSTLKIQPAELGDSAMYLCASSLTGLDSYEQYFGPGTRLTVT.